This T cell receptor beta chain was captured by sequencing in a study of blood T cells in healthy people across ages. General study results and limits: The unknown donor CMV status may have confounded expanded clonotype changes. When one million T cells were used, diversity estimates were thought to be underestimates. Greater diversity and more naive CD4+ cells were seen in long-lived donors than in aged donors.

Of note for this clonotype: The antigen remains unidentified.

A second PCR, run for roughly 7 to 11 cycles, used a sample-barcoded 5' primer plus a J-beta primer mix. MiXCR, applied by TCRdb to the 5' RACE reads, yields one record per CDR3 protein. The data contain roughly 1,700,000 distinct CDR3 sequences, roughly 28% of them seen just once; the ten biggest clones take up over 7%. Each sample gave at least 6 million isolated PBMCs. CDR1 ENHRY and CDR2 SYGVKD come from the germline V gene. V was clipped by 5 bases and J by 5 bases; unmatched bases: 6. The CDR3 totals 14 residues. V is TRBV10-3 and J is TRBJ1-1; 9 nucleotides agree with TRBD1. Sequenced sample: blood. This clonotype originated in a woman in her 30s in good health. CDR3 DNA: TGTGCCATCAGTAATCGACAGGGGGGGACTGAAGCTTTCTTT. Its protein is CAISNRQGGTEAFF.